This section outlines one T cell receptor beta chain sequence together with its context. What it binds is not known. These data belong to a study of CD8 T cells in Susac syndrome. About the research overall: There were about six sequenced Susac syndrome patients with active disease and under ten in remission. Findings and limits, study-wide: The authors found no clonal expansion in Susac syndrome CD4+ T cell repertoires.

Sequencing of TCR beta, carried out with a high-throughput approach, was applied to CD8+ and CD4+ T cells from the blood. Patients with Susac syndrome met the recently defined diagnostic criteria for definite or probable disease. Random hexamers were used to reverse transcribe the RNA input (about 0.45 to 1 ug). TCRdb itself ran the immunoSEQ multiplex PCR reads through MiXCR, one entry per CDR3 protein. The data show about 240,000 distinct CDR3 sequences, 90% to 96% seen once. The clonotype comes from a human donor with Susac syndrome. Sample: CD4+ T cells from PBMCs.

CDR3 sequence (DNA): TGTGCCAGCGTTGGGGGGACCTATGGCTACACCTTC. Translating gives CASVGGTYGYTF. The rearrangement uses TRBV5-4 and TRBJ1-2, with D possibly being TRBD1 (5 bases). The CDR3 spans 12 residues. V lost 7 bases to trimming and J lost 4 bases, with 11 bases between them. The germline gives CDR1 SGHNT, CDR2 YYREEE (reference sequence).